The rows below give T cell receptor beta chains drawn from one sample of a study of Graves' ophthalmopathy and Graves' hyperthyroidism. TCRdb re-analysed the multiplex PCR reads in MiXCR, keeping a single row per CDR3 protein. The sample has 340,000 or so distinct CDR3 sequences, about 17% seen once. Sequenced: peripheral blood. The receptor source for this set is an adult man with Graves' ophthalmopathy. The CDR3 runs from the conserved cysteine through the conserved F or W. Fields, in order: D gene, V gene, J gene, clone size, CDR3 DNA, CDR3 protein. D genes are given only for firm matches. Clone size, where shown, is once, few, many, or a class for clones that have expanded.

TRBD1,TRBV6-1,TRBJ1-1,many,TGTGCCAGCACCGACAGGGGAAGTTGGTTTTCCACTGAAGCTTTCTTT,CASTDRGSWFSTEAFF
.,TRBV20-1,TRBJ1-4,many,TGCAGTGCTAGCAAGGAACATAATGAAAAACTGTTTTTT,CSASKEHNEKLFF
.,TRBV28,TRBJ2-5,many,TGTGCCAGCAGGATCGCCCAAGAGACCCAGTACTTC,CASRIAQETQYF
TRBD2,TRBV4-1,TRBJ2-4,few,TGCGCCAGCAGCCGGGGACTAGCGGGGGGGCCGGTCAAAAACATTCAGTACTTC,CASSRGLAGGPVKNIQYF
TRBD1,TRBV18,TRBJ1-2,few,TGTGCCAGCTCCCCCCAGGGTCAGGGGGGCTATGGCTACACCTTC,CASSPQGQGGYGYTF
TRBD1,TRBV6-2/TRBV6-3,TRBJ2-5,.,TGTGCCAGCGGGACAGGGTCGGATGAGACCCAGTACTTC,CASGTGSDETQYF
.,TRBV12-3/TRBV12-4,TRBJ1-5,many,TGTGCCAGCAGTTTATACGGCAATCAGCCCCAGCATTTT,CASSLYGNQPQHF
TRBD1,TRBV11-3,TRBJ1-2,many,TGTGCCAGCAGCTTAGTCGGGACAGGGTCCATCTATGGCTACACCTTC,CASSLVGTGSIYGYTF
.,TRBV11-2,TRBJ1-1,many,TGTGCCAGCAGCTTATACGATGAGGCTTTCTTT,CASSLYDEAFF
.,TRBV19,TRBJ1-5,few,TGTGCCAGTAGTATTGTCGGGGATCAGCCCCAGCATTTT,CASSIVGDQPQHF
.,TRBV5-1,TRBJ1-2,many,TGCGCCAGCAGCTCTTTCCCACAGGGAATAATGGACTATGGCTACACCTTC,CASSSFPQGIMDYGYTF
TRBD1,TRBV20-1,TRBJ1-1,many,TGCGGAAAGGACAGGAGCCGCCCAGGGACTGAAGCTTTCTTT,CGKDRSRPGTEAFF
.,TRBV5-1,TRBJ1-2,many,TGCGCCAGCAGCTTGGGCAGAGGGGTGTCCTATGGCTACACCTTC,CASSLGRGVSYGYTF
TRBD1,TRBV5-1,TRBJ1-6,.,TGCGCCAGCAGCTTCGGACAGGGGGCGAATTCATCCCTCCACTTT,CASSFGQGANSSLHF
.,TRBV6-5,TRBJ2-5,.,TGTGCCAGCAGTTACCCAGAAGAGACCCAGTACTTC,CASSYPEETQYF
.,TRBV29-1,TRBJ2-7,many,TGCAGCGCTGGGACCAAGTCCTACGAGCAGTACTTC,CSAGTKSYEQYF
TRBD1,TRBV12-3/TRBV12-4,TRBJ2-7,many,TGTGCCAGCAGTGCTCGACAGGGCAGCGAGCAGTACTTC,CASSARQGSEQYF
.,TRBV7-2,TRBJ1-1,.,TGTGCCAGCAGCCCACCCGGGACACCCAACACTGAAGCTTTCTTT,CASSPPGTPNTEAFF
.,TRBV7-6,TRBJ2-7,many,TGTGCCAGCAGCCCGGCGGTTTATTCCTACGAGCAGTACTTC,CASSPAVYSYEQYF
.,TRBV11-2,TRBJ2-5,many,TGTGCCAGCAGCGCCTGGACTGTACAAGAGACCCAGTACTTC,CASSAWTVQETQYF
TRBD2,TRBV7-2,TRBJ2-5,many,TGTGCCAGCAGCCAGAGACTAGCGGGGGGTATAGAGACCCAGTACTTC,CASSQRLAGGIETQYF
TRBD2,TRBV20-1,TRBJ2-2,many,TGCAGTGCCCCGGTAGCGGGGAACACCGGGGAGCTGTTTTTT,CSAPVAGNTGELFF
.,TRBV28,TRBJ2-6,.,TGTGCCAGCAGTGAGTGGGTTGGCTCTGGGGCCAACGTCCTGACTTTC,CASSEWVGSGANVLTF
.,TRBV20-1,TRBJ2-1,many,TGCAGTGCTAGCGGGAGTTGGAATGAGCAGTTCTTC,CSASGSWNEQFF
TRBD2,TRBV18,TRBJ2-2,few,TGTGCCAGTAGCGGGAGGCCAGACACCGGGGAGCTGTTTTTT,CASSGRPDTGELFF
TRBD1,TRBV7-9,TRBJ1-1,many,TGTGCCAGCAGCTTAGATGGGACAGAAAAAGCTTTCTTT,CASSLDGTEKAFF
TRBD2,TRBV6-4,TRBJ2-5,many,TGTGCCAGCAGTGATCTCTCTTCCGGGTCTAGCGGGCCCCAAGAGACCCAGTACTTC,CASSDLSSGSSGPQETQYF
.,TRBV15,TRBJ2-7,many,TGTGCCACCAGCAATGGCGGGCGGGAGCAGTACTTC,CATSNGGREQYF
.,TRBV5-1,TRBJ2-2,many,TGCGCCAGCAGCCCAGGGGCGGCGAACACCGGGGAGCTGTTTTTT,CASSPGAANTGELFF
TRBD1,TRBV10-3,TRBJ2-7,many,TGTGCCATCAGCCCCTCGGGACAGCCGTTCGAGGAGCAGTACTTC,CAISPSGQPFEEQYF
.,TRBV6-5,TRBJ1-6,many,TGTGCCAGCAGTTATCTTCGGGAAGGGACCTCACCCCTCCACTTT,CASSYLREGTSPLHF
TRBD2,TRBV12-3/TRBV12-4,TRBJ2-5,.,TGTGCCAGCAGTTTAGGGGCGGGGGGGCCGGTAGAGACCCAGTACTTC,CASSLGAGGPVETQYF
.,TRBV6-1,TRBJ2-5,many,TGTGCCAGCAGTACCCGGGCTCGCGAGGTACAAGAGACCCAGTACTTC,CASSTRAREVQETQYF
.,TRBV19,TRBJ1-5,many,TGTGCCAGTAGTGAGGCAGGGGCCGGTCTCCTAGAGTATAGCAATCAGCCCCAGCATTTT,CASSEAGAGLLEYSNQPQHF
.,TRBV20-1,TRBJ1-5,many,TGCAGTGCTAGAGCCCGGGGGGATTATAGCAATCAGCCCCAGCATTTT,CSARARGDYSNQPQHF
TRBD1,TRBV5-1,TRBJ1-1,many,TGCGCCAGCAGCCTGACAGGGCGTGATACTGAAGCTTTCTTT,CASSLTGRDTEAFF
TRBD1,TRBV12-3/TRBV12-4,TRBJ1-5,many,TGTGCCAGCAGTCCCCAGGGGGCGCAGGAACAGCCCCAGCATTTT,CASSPQGAQEQPQHF
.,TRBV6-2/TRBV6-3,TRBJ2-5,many,TGTGCCAGCAGTTACGGGACGTTTAAAGAGACCCAGTACTTC,CASSYGTFKETQYF
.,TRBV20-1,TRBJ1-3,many,TGCAGTGCCGCGGGACACTCTGGAAACACCATATATTTT,CSAAGHSGNTIYF
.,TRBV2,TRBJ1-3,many,TGTGCCAGCACCACACCTCGTCCTGGAAACACCATATATTTT,CASTTPRPGNTIYF
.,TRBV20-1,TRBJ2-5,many,TGCAGTGCTAGAGAGTGGGGTCAAGAGACCCAGTACTTC,CSAREWGQETQYF
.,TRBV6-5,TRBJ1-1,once,TGTGCCAGCAGTTATGTTGGCCCCAAGGTAGAAGCTTTCTTT,CASSYVGPKVEAFF
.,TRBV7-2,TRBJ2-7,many,TGTGCCAGCAGCCAACCTCCCCGCGAGCAGTACTTC,CASSQPPREQYF
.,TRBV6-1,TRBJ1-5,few,TGTGCCACCGCCGGACTCGCGCAGCCCCAGCATTTT,CATAGLAQPQHF
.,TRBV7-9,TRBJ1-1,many,TGTGCCAGCAGTCAAACGGCTAGTGCCGCTTTCTTT,CASSQTASAAFF
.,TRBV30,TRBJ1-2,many,TGTGCCTGGAGTGTATCCTATGGCTACACCTTC,CAWSVSYGYTF
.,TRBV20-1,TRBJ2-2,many,TGCAGTGCTAGACAGGGACGCGCGAACACCGGGGAGCTGTTTTTT,CSARQGRANTGELFF
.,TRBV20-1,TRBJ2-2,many,TGCAGTGCTAGAGATGGACAGAAAGACGGGGAGCTGTTTTTT,CSARDGQKDGELFF